This entry lists 21 T cell receptor beta chains sequenced from one sample in a study of OX40 agonist ivuxolimab in advanced cancers. Libraries came from the immunoSEQ multiplex PCR assay. The source is immuneACCESS, and TCRdb retained only in-frame sequences with V and J called. Part of the clones is not carried over; for the studies checked, unresolved V genes explain less than half of this, and the remainder is unexplained. Across this sample there are 60,000 to 75,000 clones, with around nine tenths seen only once. Of the sample, roughly 0.77% is held by the ten largest clones. The source material was CD4+ or CD8+ T cells sorted from blood, sampled in a trial of the OX40 agonist ivuxolimab. These receptors all stem from an adult with an advanced solid tumor such as melanoma, head and neck, liver or kidney cancer.

The rearrangement links TRBV6-4 to TRBJ1-3; 7 bases fit TRBD1. Looked up from germline, CDR1 is MRHNA and CDR2 is SNTAGT. This CDR3 is built from 13 residues. V shed 6 bases, J shed 2 bases, and the junction held 1 base outside the gene matches. CDR3 DNA: TGTGCCAGCAGCCAGGGGGCTGGAAACACCATATATTTT. Translation gives CASSQGAGNTIYF.

This clone was detected only once. The chain has TRBV11-2 and TRBJ2-5; the match to TRBD2 covers 7 bases. The CDR3 contains 16 residues. Per the germline V gene, CDR1 is SGHAT and CDR2 is FQNNGV. The V segment lost 3 bases and the J segment 7 bases; nucleotides outside the gene matches: 14. CDR3 sequence: CASSFSPPGGGVTQYF. For the CDR3, the DNA is TGTGCCAGCAGCTTTTCGCCCCCGGGGGGAGGAGTGACCCAGTACTTC. Full variable domain (missing parts from reference TRBV11-2 and TRBJ2-5): EAGVAQSPRYKIIEKRQSVAFWCNPISGHATLYWYQQILGQGPKLLIQFQNNGVVDDSQLPKDRFSAERLKGVDSTLKIQPAKLEDSAVYLCASSFSPPGGGVTQYFGPGTRLLVL.

The J gene is TRBJ2-3, the V gene TRBV7-8, with D perhaps assigned TRBD1 or TRBD2 (5 bases each). Germline CDR1 and CDR2: SGHVS and FQNEAQ. The CDR3 is 16 amino acids. Trimming left V 4 bases short and J 4 bases short, with 18 bases between. CDR3 loop: CASSSTSEGSADTQYF. In DNA form, the CDR3 reads TGTGCCAGCAGCTCAACCTCCGAGGGGTCTGCAGATACGCAGTATTTT.

J is TRBJ1-5 and V is TRBV7-6; 8 nucleotides match TRBD1. CDR3 length: 16 amino acids. After removal of 1 base from V and 2 bases from J, the junction contained 4 bases not matched to a gene. CDR1 is SGHVS and CDR2 is FNYEAQ in the germline V gene. The CDR3, as DNA: TGTGCCAGCAGCTTAGGGGCAGGGGGCGGCAATCAGCCCCAGCATTTT. Translating it yields CASSLGAGGGNQPQHF. The variable domain in full, with the rest retrieved from reference TRBV7-6 and TRBJ1-5, is GAGVSQSPRYKVTKRGQDVALRCDPISGHVSLYWYRQALGQGPEFLTYFNYEAQQDKSGLPNDRFSAERPEGSISTLTIQRTEQRDSAMYRCASSLGAGGGNQPQHFGDGTRLSIL.

The rearrangement links TRBV19 to TRBJ2-2; TRBD1 matches 7 bases. Germline loops: CDR1 LNHDA, CDR2 SQIVND (reference sequence). There are 14 residues in the CDR3. Trimming cost V 10 bases and J 5 bases; bases outside gene matches: 10. CDR3 sequence (DNA): TGTGCCACCATGACAGGGAGTGGGACCGGGGAGCTGTTTTTT. Translating gives CATMTGSGTGELFF. Full variable domain (rest looked up from reference TRBV19 and TRBJ2-2): DGGITQSPKYLFRKEGQNVTLSCEQNLNHDAMYWYRQDPGQGLRLIYYSQIVNDFQKGDIAEGYSVSREKKESFPLTVTSAQKNPTAFYLCATMTGSGTGELFFGEGSRLTVL.

V usage is TRBV5-6 and J usage is TRBJ2-2; 10 nucleotides agree with TRBD2. Trimming cost V 3 bases and J 3 bases; bases outside gene matches: 8. The CDR3 loop spans 17 amino acids. Germline CDR1 reads SGHDT; CDR2 reads YYEEEE. CDR3 region: CASSSYLAGDYTGELFF. In nucleotides, the CDR3 is TGTGCCAGCAGCTCCTACCTAGCGGGGGACTACACCGGGGAGCTGTTTTTT.

The chain joins TRBV7-8 to TRBJ1-2; 12 positions match TRBD1. V trimming: 10 bases; J trimming: 1 base; junction bases outside the gene matches: 4. The CDR3 covers 14 residues. Germline V CDR1 and CDR2: SGHVS, FQNEAQ. The CDR3 loop reads CATGQGALNYGYTF. The CDR3 DNA reads as TGTGCCACGGGACAGGGGGCGCTTAACTATGGCTACACCTTC. Supplemented by reference TRBV7-8 and TRBJ1-2, the full variable domain reads GAGVSQSPRYKVAKRGQDVALRCDPISGHVSLFWYQQALGQGPEFLTYFQNEAQLDKSGLPSDRFFAERPEGSVSTLKIQRTQQEDSAVYLCATGQGALNYGYTFGSGTRLTVV.

The rearrangement uses TRBV18 and TRBJ2-5; D is uncertain. The germline gives CDR1 KGHSH, CDR2 LQKENI. Between the trimmed V and J ends, which lost 4 bases and 0 bases, there was a span of 6 bases. The CDR3 is 13 amino acids. CDR3 in amino acids: CASSRKDQETQYF. The CDR3 DNA is TGTGCCAGCTCACGGAAGGACCAAGAGACCCAGTACTTC.

This chain connects TRBV5-1 to TRBJ1-2; D possibly corresponds to TRBD1 (6 bases). Per the germline V gene, CDR1 is SGHRS and CDR2 is YFSETQ. This CDR3 spans 12 amino acids. Trimming pared 0 bases from V and 6 bases from J, leaving 6 bases between. The CDR3 nucleotides read TGCGCCAGCAGCTTGGACAGGGATGGCTACACCTTC. This codes for CASSLDRDGYTF.

DNA for the CDR3: TGTGCCAGCAGCGCTTCTAGCGGGGGTACAGATACGCAGTATTTT. Amino acid sequence: CASSASSGGTDTQYF. This chain connects TRBV9 to TRBJ2-3; 10 bases align to TRBD2. The CDR3 has 15 amino acids. Trimming removed 3 bases from V and 3 bases from J; junction bases left unmatched: 4. The V gene's germline CDR1 is SGDLS and CDR2 YYNGEE.

The chain recombines TRBV5-1 with TRBJ2-7; TRBD2 might be the D (5 bases). The CDR3 is made up of 15 amino acids. Germline CDR1 SGHRS, CDR2 YFSETQ. Trimming removed 4 bases at V and 1 base at J, with 15 bases between. Written as DNA, the CDR3 is TGCGCCAGCAGCGCGGGCTGGGATAGATCCTACGAGCAGTACTTC. Translating gives CASSAGWDRSYEQYF.

This clone was counted a few times. V is TRBV5-5 and J is TRBJ2-7, with TRBD1 matching 11 bases. Trimming cost V 4 bases and J 4 bases; bases outside gene matches: 10. The V gene's germline CDR1 is SGHKS and CDR2 YYEKEE (reference sequence). The length of the CDR3 is 16 residues. The CDR3 is CASSLDIGTGGYEQYF. The CDR3 region has the DNA TGTGCCAGCAGCCTTGATATTGGGACAGGGGGTTACGAGCAGTACTTC.

This clone was detected only a few times. This chain connects TRBV11-2 to TRBJ1-2; possibly TRBD1 for D (5 bases). The germline CDR1 and CDR2 sequences are SGHAT and FQNNGV. The CDR3 has 14 amino acids. V was trimmed by 0 bases and J by 3 bases, leaving 8 bases between them. The CDR3 region is CASSLETDYYGYTF. Here the CDR3 DNA reads TGTGCCAGCAGCTTAGAGACAGACTACTATGGCTACACCTTC.

This chain's CDR3 is CSEGQGASYTF. CDR3 in DNA: TGCAGCGAGGGACAGGGGGCAAGCTACACCTTC. This chain uses TRBV29-1 with TRBJ1-2; 12 nucleotides line up with TRBD1. The CDR3 runs 11 residues. V shed 7 bases, J shed 9 bases, and the junction held 3 bases outside the gene matches. The germline gives CDR1 SQVTM, CDR2 ANQGSEA.

As DNA, the CDR3 is TGCGCCAGCAGAAGGACAGCAGGCACAGATACGCAGTATTTT. Translation: CASRRTAGTDTQYF. This rearrangement joins TRBV5-1 to TRBJ2-3, with D possibly TRBD1 on 6 matching bases. Germline values: CDR1 SGHRS, CDR2 YFSETQ. V was shortened by 5 bases and J by 1 base, with 11 bases between the two germline ends. This CDR3 contains 14 residues.

This clone has only a few counts. This chain uses TRBV7-9 with TRBJ2-5; D is possibly TRBD1 (5 bases). Germline V gene lookup returns CDR1 SEHNR and CDR2 FQNEAQ (reference sequence). Trimming removed 5 bases from V and 5 bases from J, with 12 bases in between. The CDR3 loop spans 13 amino acids. CDR3 bases: TGTGCCAGCAGCCACGGACATACCGAGACCCAGTACTTC. As protein: CASSHGHTETQYF.

The chain combines TRBV28 with TRBJ1-2; D might be TRBD1 (6 bases). There are 13 residues in the CDR3. The V end was cut by 6 bases, the J end by 6 bases, with 14 bases between. Germline V gene lookup returns CDR1 MDHEN and CDR2 SYDVKM. The CDR3 sequence is CASSSGTSHGYTF. The CDR3 nucleotides read TGTGCCAGCAGCTCCGGGACAAGCCATGGCTACACCTTC.

The V gene is TRBV11-2, the J gene TRBJ1-5, with D unresolved. The CDR3 covers 15 residues. Per germline, CDR1 SGHAT and CDR2 FQNNGV. Trimming removed 2 bases from V and 5 bases from J, with 13 bases in between. CDR3 loop: CASSLTQDRYQPQHF. CDR3 DNA sequence: TGTGCCAGCAGCTTAACTCAGGACCGATATCAGCCCCAGCATTTT.

This clone was observed a single time. This chain connects TRBV5-6 to TRBJ1-2; the D gene is possibly TRBD1 (5 bases). The germline gives CDR1 SGHDT, CDR2 YYEEEE. V was trimmed by 1 base and J by 4 bases, leaving 17 bases between them. The CDR3 totals 16 residues. The CDR3 DNA is TGTGCCAGCAGCTTGTACATGCGGGGACTCTTCTATGGCTACACCTTC. This gives the protein CASSLYMRGLFYGYTF.

Comment on this clone: The limits of the CDR3 on the DNA are not certain, so only TCRdb's listed CDR3 is given. The chain recombines TRBV30 with TRBJ1-1; TRBD1 is the table's D call and was not checked against the DNA. The CDR3 comprises 21 residues, both ends counted. Germline CDR1 and CDR2: GTSNPN and SVGIG (reference sequence). The CDR3 here is CGGAVPGVLHGTGARNTEAFF.

V gene TRBV4-1 combines with J gene TRBJ1-2; D unresolved. V lost 0 bases and J 4 bases, leaving 18 bases between the germline ends. The length of the CDR3 is 17 residues. Germline lookup yields CDR1 MGHRA and CDR2 YSYEKL. The CDR3 nucleotides read TGCGCCAGCAGCCAAGAAGGATGGGCGGGAGGTGGCTATGGCTACACCTTC. Translated, it gives CASSQEGWAGGGYGYTF.